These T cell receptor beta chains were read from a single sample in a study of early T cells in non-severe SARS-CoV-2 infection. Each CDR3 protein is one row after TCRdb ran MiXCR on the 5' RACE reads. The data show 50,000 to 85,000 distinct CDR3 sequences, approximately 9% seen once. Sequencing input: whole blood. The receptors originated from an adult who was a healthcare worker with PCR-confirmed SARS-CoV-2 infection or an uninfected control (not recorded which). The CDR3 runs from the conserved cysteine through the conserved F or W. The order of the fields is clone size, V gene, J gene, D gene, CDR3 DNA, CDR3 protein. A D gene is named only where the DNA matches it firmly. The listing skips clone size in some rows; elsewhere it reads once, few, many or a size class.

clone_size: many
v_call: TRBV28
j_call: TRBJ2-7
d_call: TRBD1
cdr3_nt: TGTGCCAGCACCCGACAGGGGTTCAGCGACGAGCAGTACTTC
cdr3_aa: CASTRQGFSDEQYF

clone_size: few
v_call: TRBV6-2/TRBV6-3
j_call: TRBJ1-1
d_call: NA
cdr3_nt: TGTGCCAGCAGGCCCGACTTAACGGGGAACACTGAAGCTTTCTTT
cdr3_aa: CASRPDLTGNTEAFF

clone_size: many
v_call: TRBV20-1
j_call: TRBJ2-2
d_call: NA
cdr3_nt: TGCAGTGCTAGAGATGGCGGGAACACCGGGGAGCTGTTTTTT
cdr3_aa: CSARDGGNTGELFF

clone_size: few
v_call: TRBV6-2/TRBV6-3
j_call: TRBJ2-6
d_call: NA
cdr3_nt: TGTGCCAGCAGCTACGTCAACGTCCTGACTTTC
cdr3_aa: CASSYVNVLTF

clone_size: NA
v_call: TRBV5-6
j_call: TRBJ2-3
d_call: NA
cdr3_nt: TGTGCCAGCAGCTACAGGGAGACCCCAGCAGATACGCAGTATTTT
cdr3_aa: CASSYRETPADTQYF

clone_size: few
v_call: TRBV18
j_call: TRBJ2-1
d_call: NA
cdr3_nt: TGTGCCAGCTCACCTAGTAGAGTTGGGGAGCAGTTCTTC
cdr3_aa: CASSPSRVGEQFF

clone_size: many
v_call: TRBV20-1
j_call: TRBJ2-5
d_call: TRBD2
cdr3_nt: TGCAGTGCCACCCGACGGGAGGGAGACAAAGAGACCCAGTACTTC
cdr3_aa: CSATRREGDKETQYF

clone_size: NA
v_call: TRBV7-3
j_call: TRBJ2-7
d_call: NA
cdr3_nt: TGTGCCAGCAGCTTAATGGGTAGCGTCGGCTACGAGCAGTACTTC
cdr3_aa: CASSLMGSVGYEQYF

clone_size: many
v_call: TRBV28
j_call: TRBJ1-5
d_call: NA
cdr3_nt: TGTGCCGGGGGGGACTCTCCTAGCAATCAGCCCCAGCATTTT
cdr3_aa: CAGGDSPSNQPQHF

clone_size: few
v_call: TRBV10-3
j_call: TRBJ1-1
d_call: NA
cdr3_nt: TGTGCCATCAGTGAGTTACGCACTGAAGCTTTCTTT
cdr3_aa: CAISELRTEAFF

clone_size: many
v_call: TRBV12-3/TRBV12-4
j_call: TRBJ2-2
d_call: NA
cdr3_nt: TGTGCCAGCAGTTTTCAGCGGGTCACCGGGGAGCTGTTTTTT
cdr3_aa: CASSFQRVTGELFF

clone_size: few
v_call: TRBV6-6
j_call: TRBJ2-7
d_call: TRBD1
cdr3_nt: TGTGCCAGCAGTTATCAACAGGGGTTCTCCGAGCAGTACTTC
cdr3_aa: CASSYQQGFSEQYF

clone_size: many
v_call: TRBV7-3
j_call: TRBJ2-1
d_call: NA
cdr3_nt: TGTGCCAGCAGCTCCGGGACTCCTACTTACAATGAGCAGTTCTTC
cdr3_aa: CASSSGTPTYNEQFF

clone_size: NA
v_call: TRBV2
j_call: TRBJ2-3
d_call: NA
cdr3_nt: TGTGCCAGCAGTGGCGAGGGGAGAGATACGCAGTATTTT
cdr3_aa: CASSGEGRDTQYF

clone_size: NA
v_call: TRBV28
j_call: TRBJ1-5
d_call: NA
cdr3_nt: TGTGCCAGCAGTTACCGTCAGCCCCAGCATTTT
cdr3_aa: CASSYRQPQHF

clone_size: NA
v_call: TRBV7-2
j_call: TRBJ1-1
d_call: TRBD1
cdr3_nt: TGTGCCAGCAGCTTAGCCGGGACAGGGGGCTTGGCTTTCTTT
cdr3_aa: CASSLAGTGGLAFF

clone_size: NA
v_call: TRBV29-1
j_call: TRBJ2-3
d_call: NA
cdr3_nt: TGCAGCGTTGACAGCCTTAGCACAGATACGCAGTATTTT
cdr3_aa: CSVDSLSTDTQYF

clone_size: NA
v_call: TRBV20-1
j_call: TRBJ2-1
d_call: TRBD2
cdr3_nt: TGCAGTGTTAATGGACTAGCGGGGGTCAACAATGAGCAGTTCTTC
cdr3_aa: CSVNGLAGVNNEQFF

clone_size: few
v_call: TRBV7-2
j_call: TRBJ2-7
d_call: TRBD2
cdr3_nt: TGTGCCAGCAGCCTCCGGAGGGAGGGCGAGCAGTACTTC
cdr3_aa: CASSLRREGEQYF

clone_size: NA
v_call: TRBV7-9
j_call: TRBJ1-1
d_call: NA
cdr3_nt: TGTGCCAGCAGCTTAGAACAGGGACCGAACACTGAAGCTTTCTTT
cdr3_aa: CASSLEQGPNTEAFF

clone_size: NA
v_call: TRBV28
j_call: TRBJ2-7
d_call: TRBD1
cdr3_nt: TGTGCCAGCATGTTGCCGGGACAGGGGGCCCACTACGAGCAGTACTTC
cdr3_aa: CASMLPGQGAHYEQYF

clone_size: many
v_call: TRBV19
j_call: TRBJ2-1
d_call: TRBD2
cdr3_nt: TGTGCCAGCACTAGCGCTCTCTCCTACAATGAGCAGTTCTTC
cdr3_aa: CASTSALSYNEQFF

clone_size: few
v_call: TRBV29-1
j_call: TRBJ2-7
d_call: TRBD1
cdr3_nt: TGCAGCGCCCGCGGGGCTGAGACAGGGGTCCACGAGCAGTACTTC
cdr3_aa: CSARGAETGVHEQYF

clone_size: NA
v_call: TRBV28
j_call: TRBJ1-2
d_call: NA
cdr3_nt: TGTGCCAGCAGTTTATTCCTCAGGGTGGACTATGGCTACACCTTC
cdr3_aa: CASSLFLRVDYGYTF

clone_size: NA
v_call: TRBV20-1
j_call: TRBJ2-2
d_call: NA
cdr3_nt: TGCAGTGCTCAAGGGGGGTTCACCGGGGAGCTGTTTTTT
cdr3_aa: CSAQGGFTGELFF

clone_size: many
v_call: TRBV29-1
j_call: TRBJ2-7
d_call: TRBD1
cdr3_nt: TGCAGCGTTTCGACAGGGGGCTCCTACGAGCAGTACTTC
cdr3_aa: CSVSTGGSYEQYF

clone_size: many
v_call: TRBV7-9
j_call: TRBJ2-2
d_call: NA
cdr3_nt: TGTGCCAGCACCGTCCGACAGGGAGGCACCGGGGAGCTGTTTTTT
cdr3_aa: CASTVRQGGTGELFF

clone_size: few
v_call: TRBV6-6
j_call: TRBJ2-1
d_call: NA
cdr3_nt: TGTGCCAGCAGTTATACCTGGACAGACGGTGAGCAGTTCTTC
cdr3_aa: CASSYTWTDGEQFF

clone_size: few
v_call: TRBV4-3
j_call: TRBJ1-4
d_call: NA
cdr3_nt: TGCGCCAGCAGCCAAACACCTGCAACTAATGAAAAACTGTTTTTT
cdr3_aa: CASSQTPATNEKLFF

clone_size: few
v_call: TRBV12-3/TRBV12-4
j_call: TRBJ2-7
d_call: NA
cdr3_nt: TGTGCCAGCAGTTTAGCGCGCCTCAACGAGCAGTACTTC
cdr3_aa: CASSLARLNEQYF

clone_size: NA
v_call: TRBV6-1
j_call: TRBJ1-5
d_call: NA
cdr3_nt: TGTGCCAGCAGTGAATTAATTGGGGGAGGGCAGCCCCAGCATTTT
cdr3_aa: CASSELIGGGQPQHF

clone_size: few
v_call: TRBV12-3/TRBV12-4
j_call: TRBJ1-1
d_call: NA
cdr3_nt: TGTGCCAGCAGTTTCGTCTTTGGTGAAGCTTTCTTT
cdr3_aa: CASSFVFGEAFF

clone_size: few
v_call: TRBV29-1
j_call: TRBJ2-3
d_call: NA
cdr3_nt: TGCAGCGTTGAGGGGGGAACCACAGATACGCAGTATTTT
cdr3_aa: CSVEGGTTDTQYF

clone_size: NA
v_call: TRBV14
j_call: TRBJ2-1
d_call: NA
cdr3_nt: TGTGCCAGCAGCCAATCGAGGGGGAATGAGCAGTTCTTC
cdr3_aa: CASSQSRGNEQFF

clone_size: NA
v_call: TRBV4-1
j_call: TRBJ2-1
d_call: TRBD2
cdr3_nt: TGCGCCAGCAGCCAAGGCACAGGGACTAGCGGGAATGAGCAGTTCTTC
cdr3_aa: CASSQGTGTSGNEQFF

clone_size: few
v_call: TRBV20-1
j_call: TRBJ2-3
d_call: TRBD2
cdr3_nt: TGCAGTGCTTTAGTCGGGGGGTACACAGATACGCAGTATTTT
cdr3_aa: CSALVGGYTDTQYF

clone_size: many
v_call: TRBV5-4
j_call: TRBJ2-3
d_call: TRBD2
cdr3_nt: TGTGCCAGCAGCTCGGCACCTAGCGGGCCTAGCACAGATACGCAGTATTTT
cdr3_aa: CASSSAPSGPSTDTQYF

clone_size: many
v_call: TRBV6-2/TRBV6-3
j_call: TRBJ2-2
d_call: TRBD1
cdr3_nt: TGTGCCAGCAGGGCACAGGGGAACGGGGAGCTGTTTTTT
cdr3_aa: CASRAQGNGELFF

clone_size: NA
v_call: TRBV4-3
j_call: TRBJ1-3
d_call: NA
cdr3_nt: TGCCCCAGCAGCCAAGACTTTCGGACGGGGGCTCGAAACACCATATATTTT
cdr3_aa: CPSSQDFRTGARNTIYF

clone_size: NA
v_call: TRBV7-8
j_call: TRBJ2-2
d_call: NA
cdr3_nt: TGTGCCAGCAGCTTAGTGGAGGGATCCACCGGGGAGCTGTTTTTT
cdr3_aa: CASSLVEGSTGELFF

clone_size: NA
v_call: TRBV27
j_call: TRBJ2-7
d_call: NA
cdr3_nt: TGTGCCAGCAGTCCACAGAGCCCGGACTACGAGCAGTACTTC
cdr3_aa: CASSPQSPDYEQYF

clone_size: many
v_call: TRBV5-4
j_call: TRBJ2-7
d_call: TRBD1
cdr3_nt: TGTGCCAGCAGCGATCCGGGACAGGGCTCCTACGAGCAGTACTTC
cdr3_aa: CASSDPGQGSYEQYF

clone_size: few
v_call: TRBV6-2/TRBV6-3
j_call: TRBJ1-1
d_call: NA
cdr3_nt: TGTGCCAGCATCGGACTGAACACTGAAGCTTTCTTT
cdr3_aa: CASIGLNTEAFF

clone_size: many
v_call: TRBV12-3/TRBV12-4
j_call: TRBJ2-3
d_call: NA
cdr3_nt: TGTGCCAGCAGTTTTCGGGATACGCAGTATTTT
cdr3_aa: CASSFRDTQYF

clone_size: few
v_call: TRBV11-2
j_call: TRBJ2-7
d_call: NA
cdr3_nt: TGTGCCAGCAGCTACGGGACTGGGGACGAGCAGTACTTC
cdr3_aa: CASSYGTGDEQYF

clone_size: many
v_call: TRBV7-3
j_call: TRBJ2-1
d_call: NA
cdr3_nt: TGTGCCAGCAGCCCCGACTTAATTTCTGATGAGCAGTTCTTC
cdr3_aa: CASSPDLISDEQFF

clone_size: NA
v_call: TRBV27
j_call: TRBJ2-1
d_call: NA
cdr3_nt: TGTGCCAGCAACCTAGGCCCTCTCTCCTACAATGAGCAGTTCTTC
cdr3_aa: CASNLGPLSYNEQFF

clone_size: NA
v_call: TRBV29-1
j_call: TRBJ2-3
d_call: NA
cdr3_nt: TGCAGCGTTGACCCAGGCGAGGATACGCAGTATTTT
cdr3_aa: CSVDPGEDTQYF

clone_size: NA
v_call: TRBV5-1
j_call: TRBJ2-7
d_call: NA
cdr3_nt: TGCGCCAGCAGGGATGAGAGGACCTACCACGAGCAGTACTTC
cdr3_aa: CASRDERTYHEQYF

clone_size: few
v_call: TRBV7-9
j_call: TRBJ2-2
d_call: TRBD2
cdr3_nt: TGTGCCAGCAGCACATTTAGCGGGAGTATCACCGGGGAGCTGTTTTTT
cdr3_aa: CASSTFSGSITGELFF

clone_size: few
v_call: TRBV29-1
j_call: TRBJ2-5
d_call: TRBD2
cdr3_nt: TGCAGCGGCGTAGGACTAGAGGGCGAGACCCAGTACTTC
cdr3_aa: CSGVGLEGETQYF

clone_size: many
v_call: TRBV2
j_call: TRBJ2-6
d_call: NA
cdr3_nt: TGTGCCAGCAGGGTTCGTTTCTCTGGGGCCAACGTCCTGACTTTC
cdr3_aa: CASRVRFSGANVLTF

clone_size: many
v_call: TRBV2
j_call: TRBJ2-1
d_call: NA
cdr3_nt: TGTGCCAGCAGCCCTGAGGGGCAGTACAATGAGCAGTTCTTC
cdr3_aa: CASSPEGQYNEQFF

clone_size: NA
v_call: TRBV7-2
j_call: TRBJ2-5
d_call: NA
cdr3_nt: TGTGCCAGCAGCTTTGCTGGGGGCAGAGGAGAGACCCAGTACTTC
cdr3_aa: CASSFAGGRGETQYF

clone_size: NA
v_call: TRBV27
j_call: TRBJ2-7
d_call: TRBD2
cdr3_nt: TGTGCCAGCAGCAGGACTAGCGGGTACCCCTACGAGCAGTACTTC
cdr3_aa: CASSRTSGYPYEQYF

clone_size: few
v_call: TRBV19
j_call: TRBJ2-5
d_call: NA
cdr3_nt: TGTGCCAGTAGTATAATCCCCCATCGGGGCGCCCAAGCAGAGACCCAGTACTTC
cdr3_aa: CASSIIPHRGAQAETQYF

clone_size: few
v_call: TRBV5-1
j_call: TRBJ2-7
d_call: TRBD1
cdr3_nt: TGCGCCAGCAGCCCCGGACAGGGATCCTACGAGCAGTACTTC
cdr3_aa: CASSPGQGSYEQYF

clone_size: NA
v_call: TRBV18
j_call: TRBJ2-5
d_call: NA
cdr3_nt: TGTGCCAGCTCACCGAAAAAAGAGACCCAGTACTTC
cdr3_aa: CASSPKKETQYF

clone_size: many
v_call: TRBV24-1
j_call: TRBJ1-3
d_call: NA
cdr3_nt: TGTGCCACCAGTGACCCCGGAAACACCATATATTTT
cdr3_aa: CATSDPGNTIYF

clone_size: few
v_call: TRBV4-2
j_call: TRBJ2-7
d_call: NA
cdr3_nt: TGTGCCAGCAGCCAAGTGTCCGGGGGAGTCGACGAGCAGTACTTC
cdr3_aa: CASSQVSGGVDEQYF